These 14 T cell receptor beta chains share one sample of origin, sequenced in a study of blood T cell repertoires in COVID-19. The repertoire was sequenced with immunoSEQ multiplex PCR; TCRdb's copy has only in-frame clones and lacks some. The data contain under 200,000 clones, roughly nine tenths of them singletons. Sequences were obtained from peripheral blood. All receptors derive from an older woman with COVID-19, enrolled during active disease.

V is TRBV4-1 and J is TRBJ2-7; 7 bases are shared with TRBD1. This CDR3 has 14 amino acids. V shed 5 bases and J 3 bases; nucleotides not matched to a gene: 7. CDR1 is MGHRA, CDR2 YSYEKL, per germline. The CDR3 here is CASSAGTEYYEQYF. In DNA form, the CDR3 reads TGCGCCAGCAGCGCCGGGACAGAGTACTACGAGCAGTACTTC.

This clone appeared a few times. This rearrangement joins TRBV9 to TRBJ2-2, with D possibly TRBD1 on 5 matching bases. CDR1 is SGDLS and CDR2 is YYNGEE in the germline V gene. The CDR3 is 17 residues long. V shed 3 bases and J shed 8 bases, with 23 bases lying between them. CDR3 nucleotide sequence: TGTGCCAGCAGCGCCCAGGGAAACGGAGTATTAAATGGGGAGCTGTTTTTT. It specifies CASSAQGNGVLNGELFF.

The J gene is TRBJ2-7, the V gene TRBV12-5, with a tentative D call TRBD2 (10 bases). V lost 10 bases and J lost 3, with 19 bases in between. The germline gives CDR1 LGHNT, CDR2 FRNRAP. The CDR3 has 14 residues. CDR3 coding DNA: TGTGCTACACTAGCGGGACAGGGCGACTACGAGCAGTACTTC. The encoded protein is CATLAGQGDYEQYF.

On this clone itself: Other DNA sequences within the sample encode an identical CDR3. The rearrangement joins TRBV9 to TRBJ2-7; 13 positions match TRBD2. CDR1 and CDR2 (germline): SGDLS, YYNGEE. The ends lost 0 bases at V and 4 bases at J; junction bases unmatched: 1. This CDR3 spans 15 amino acids. CDR3: CASSVGTSGSYEQYF. CDR3 in DNA: TGTGCCAGCAGCGTAGGGACTAGCGGGAGTTACGAGCAGTACTTC.

The rearrangement uses TRBV7-2 and TRBJ2-1; D gene ambiguous. V lost 1 base and J 8 bases, leaving 9 bases between the germline ends. The CDR3 is made up of 13 amino acids. Germline-derived CDR1 and CDR2 are SGHTA and FQGNSA. The CDR3 loop is CASSLETLHEQFF. For the CDR3, the DNA is TGTGCCAGCAGCTTAGAAACCCTACATGAGCAGTTCTTC.

V and J are TRBV3-1 (or the pseudogene TRBV3-2) and TRBJ2-1; TRBD1 is a possible D gene (5 bases). The germline gives CDR1 LGHDT, CDR2 YNNKEL (reference sequence). Trimming left V 8 bases short and J 0 bases short, with 20 bases between. There are 17 residues in the CDR3. The CDR3 nucleotides read TGTGCCAGCTCCCAAAGAGGTGGGCAGGGCTCCTACAATGAGCAGTTCTTC. It encodes CASSQRGGQGSYNEQFF.

V is TRBV28 and J is TRBJ1-2; 12 bases agree with TRBD1. Germline-derived CDR1 and CDR2 are MDHEN and SYDVKM. V lost 5 bases to trimming and J lost 6 bases; unmatched junction nucleotides: 7. This CDR3 region has 15 residues. The CDR3 reads CASSPPGQGADGYTF. The CDR3 coding sequence is TGTGCCAGCAGTCCTCCGGGACAGGGGGCAGATGGCTACACCTTC.

This chain connects TRBV19 to TRBJ2-7; D possibly corresponds to TRBD2 (6 bases). CDR1 is LNHDA, CDR2 SQIVND, per germline (reference sequence). V lost 5 bases and J 7 bases, leaving 18 bases between the germline ends. The CDR3 covers 14 residues. CDR3 residues: CASSRGTQLGEQYF. The CDR3 DNA reads TGTGCCAGTAGTCGCGGGACTCAGCTGGGGGAGCAGTACTTC.

CDR3 in DNA: TGTGCCTGGAGCATAACACCAAATCAGCCCCAGCATTTT. Protein sequence: CAWSITPNQPQHF. The chain uses TRBV30 and TRBJ1-5, with no clear D. Germline V lookup: CDR1 GTSNPN, CDR2 SVGIG (reference sequence). This CDR3 spans 13 amino acids. Trimming cost V 3 bases and J 4 bases, with 10 bases left between them. The whole variable domain, filled in from reference TRBV30 and TRBJ1-5, reads SQTIHQWPATLVQPVGSPLSLECTVEGTSNPNLYWYRQAAGRGLQLLFYSVGIGQISSEVPQNLSASRPQDRQFILSSKKLLLSDSGFYLCAWSITPNQPQHFGDGTRLSIL.

The rearrangement joins TRBV15 to TRBJ2-3; 7 bases fit TRBD2. The J segment lost 1 base and the V segment lost 2 bases, leaving 6 bases of the junction unmatched. Germline loops: CDR1 LNHNV, CDR2 YYDKDF (reference sequence). CDR3 length: 16 amino acids. CDR3 coding DNA: TGTGCCACCAGCAGACAGACGCTAGCGGGCACAGATACGCAGTATTTT. It encodes CATSRQTLAGTDTQYF.

Only one count was recorded for this clone. The chain uses TRBV29-1 and TRBJ1-3, with D perhaps matching TRBD1 (5 bases). Trimming took off 7 bases at V and 3 bases at J, with 10 bases between the two ends. CDR3 length: 12 residues. Germline V gives CDR1 SQVTM, CDR2 ANQGSEA. DNA for the CDR3: TGCAGCGGGCAGGGATATGGAAACACCATATATTTT. Amino acids: CSGQGYGNTIYF.

At least ten counts were recorded for this clone. In the same sample, other DNA sequences code for this CDR3. The rearrangement links TRBV5-4 to TRBJ1-2; a weak D match, TRBD1 (5 bases). Germline V gene sequence: CDR1 SGHNT, CDR2 YYREEE (reference sequence). V lost 4 bases to trimming and J lost 4 bases, with 11 bases between them. This CDR3 contains 13 residues. The DNA of the CDR3 is TGTGCCAGCAGCCCCCGCGGGGGCTATGGCTACACCTTC. Translating gives CASSPRGGYGYTF. The full variable domain, in which reference TRBV5-4 and TRBJ1-2 provide the parts outside the CDR3, is ETGVTQSPTHLIKTRGQQVTLRCSSQSGHNTVSWYQQALGQGPQFIFQYYREEENGRGNFPPRFSGLQFPNYSSELNVNALELDDSALYLCASSPRGGYGYTFGSGTRLTVV.

This clone was seen a single time. The V gene is TRBV3-1 (or the pseudogene TRBV3-2), the J gene TRBJ2-1, with D perhaps TRBD2 (6 bases). CDR3 length: 14 amino acids. Germline V gene data show CDR1 as LGHDT and CDR2 as YNNKEL (reference sequence). The ends were cut back, 1 base at V and 7 bases at J, with 11 bases in the middle. The CDR3 spells CASSQAGALNEQFF. The CDR3 bases are TGTGCCAGCAGCCAAGCGGGAGCACTAAATGAGCAGTTCTTC.

The chain uses TRBV7-6 and TRBJ2-7; TRBD1 matches 7 bases. V gave up 1 base and J gave up 0 bases; unmatched junction bases: 9. Germline values: CDR1 SGHVS, CDR2 FNYEAQ. The CDR3 is 17 amino acids. The DNA for the CDR3 is TGTGCCAGCAGCTTAGAATACGGGACAGTAAGCTCCTACGAGCAGTACTTC. Amino acid sequence: CASSLEYGTVSSYEQYF.